This T cell receptor beta chain came from a study of T cell repertoires in cytomegalovirus infection. Overall study context: It was the public TCR beta signatures that indicated both CMV infection and matching HLA type.

A word on this clonotype: Its antigen is undetermined.

General study points: The ex vivo response showed dominance by HLA-C-restricted CMV-specific TCR beta clonotypes.

TCRdb passed the reads through MiXCR, listing each CDR3 protein once. This table holds about 55,000 distinct CDR3 sequences, around 20% found once. V was cut by 3 bases and J by 3 bases, with 18 bases left in between. Per germline, CDR1 LGHNA and CDR2 YSLEER. CDR3 size: 16 residues. The sample here was CD8+ T cells from cultured PBMCs, taken from culture after CMV antigen stimulation. This rearrangement joins TRBV4-3 to TRBJ2-7; unclear D gene. The clonotype comes from a human donor in good health (CMV status not recorded). Some clones in this sample may be carry-over from other donors' samples. CDR3 DNA: TGCGCCAGCAGCCACAGTGCCAGCGATGGAATCTACGAGCAGTACTTC. It is translated as CASSHSASDGIYEQYF.